This TCR beta chain was recovered during a study of vaccination effects on CD4 cells after COVID-19. Germline loops: CDR1 SGHAT, CDR2 FQNNGV. This CDR3 comprises 17 residues. J lost 2 bases, V lost 2 bases, and 12 bases had no gene match. With respect to this clone: Its specificity is not known.

This table comes from immunoSEQ multiplex PCR, and its TCRdb copy is limited to in-frame clones, with some not included. The table shows under 70,000 clones, with around 70% occurring only once. Subsequent to a culture period of roughly 11 days, CD4+ T cells were isolated. Each participant was given two doses of one vaccine (BNT162b2 or mRNA-1273). Absence of prior SARS-CoV-2 infection characterized the vaccine recipients, who showed negative nucleocapsid antibodies. This TCR was recovered from a human donor who received a COVID-19 vaccine. The rearrangement uses TRBV11-2 and TRBJ2-7; TRBD2 agrees at 7 bases. The material was CD4+ T cells from PBMCs cultured without peptide, obtained after COVID-19 vaccination. This chain's CDR3 is CASSLLRGNYRTYEQYV. The CDR3 coding sequence is TGTGCCAGCAGCTTACTGCGGGGGAATTATAGGACCTACGAGCAGTACGTC.